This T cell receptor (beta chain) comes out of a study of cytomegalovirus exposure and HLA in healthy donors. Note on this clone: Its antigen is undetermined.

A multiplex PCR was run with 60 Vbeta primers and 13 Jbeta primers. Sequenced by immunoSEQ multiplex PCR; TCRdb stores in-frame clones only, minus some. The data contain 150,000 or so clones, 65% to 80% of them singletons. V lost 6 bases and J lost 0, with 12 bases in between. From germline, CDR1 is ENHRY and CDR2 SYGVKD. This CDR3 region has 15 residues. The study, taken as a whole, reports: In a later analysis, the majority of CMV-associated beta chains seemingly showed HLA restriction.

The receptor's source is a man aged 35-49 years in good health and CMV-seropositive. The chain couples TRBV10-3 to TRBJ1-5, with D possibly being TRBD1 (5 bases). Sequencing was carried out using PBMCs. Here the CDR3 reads CAIRRDSDSNQPQHF. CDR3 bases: TGTGCCATCAGGAGAGACAGCGATAGCAATCAGCCCCAGCATTTT.